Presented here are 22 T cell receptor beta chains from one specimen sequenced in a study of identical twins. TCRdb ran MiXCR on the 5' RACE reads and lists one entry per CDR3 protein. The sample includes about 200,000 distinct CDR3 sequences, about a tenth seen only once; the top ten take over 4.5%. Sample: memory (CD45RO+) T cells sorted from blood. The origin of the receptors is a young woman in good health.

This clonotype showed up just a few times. CDR3 DNA: TGTGCCAGCAGCGCCCGTTCCGGACAGTACAATGAGCAGTTCTTC. This sequence encodes CASSARSGQYNEQFF. The chain links TRBV9 to TRBJ2-1, with D possibly being TRBD1 (6 bases). Trimming cost V 3 bases and J 4 bases, with 14 bases left between them. The length of the CDR3 is 15 residues. Looked up from germline, CDR1 is SGDLS and CDR2 is YYNGEE.

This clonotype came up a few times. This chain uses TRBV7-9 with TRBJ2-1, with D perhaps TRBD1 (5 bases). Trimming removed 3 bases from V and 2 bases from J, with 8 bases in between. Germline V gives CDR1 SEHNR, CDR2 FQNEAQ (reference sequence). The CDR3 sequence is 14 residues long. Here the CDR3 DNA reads TGTGCCAGCAGCTTGGGGCCCACCTACAATGAGCAGTTCTTC. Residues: CASSLGPTYNEQFF.

In DNA, the CDR3 is TGCAGTGCTAGAGATCATCTAGCTTTAAATGAGCAGTTCTTC. Amino acid sequence: CSARDHLALNEQFF. V gene TRBV20-1 combines with J gene TRBJ2-1, with D possibly matching TRBD2 (5 bases). The CDR3 spans 14 residues. Germline V lookup: CDR1 DFQATT, CDR2 SNEGSKA (reference sequence). V was clipped by 0 bases and J by 7 bases, with 13 bases between them.

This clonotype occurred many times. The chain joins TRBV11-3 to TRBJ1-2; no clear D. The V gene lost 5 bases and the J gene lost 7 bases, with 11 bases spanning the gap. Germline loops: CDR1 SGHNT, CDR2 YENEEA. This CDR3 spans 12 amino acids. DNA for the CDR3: TGTGCCAGCAGCGAACGGATAGGTGGCTACACCTTC. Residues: CASSERIGGYTF.

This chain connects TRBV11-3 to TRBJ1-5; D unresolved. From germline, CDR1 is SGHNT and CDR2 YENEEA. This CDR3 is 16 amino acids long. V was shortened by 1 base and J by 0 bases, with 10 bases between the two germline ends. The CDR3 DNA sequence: TGTGCCAGCAGCTTAGGGGGTATCTATAGCAATCAGCCCCAGCATTTT. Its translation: CASSLGGIYSNQPQHF. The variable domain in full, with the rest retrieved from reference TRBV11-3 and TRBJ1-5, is EAGVVQSPRYKIIEKKQPVAFWCNPISGHNTLYWYLQNLGQGPELLIRYENEEAVDDSQLPKDRFSAERLKGVDSTLKIQPAELGDSAVYLCASSLGGIYSNQPQHFGDGTRLSIL.

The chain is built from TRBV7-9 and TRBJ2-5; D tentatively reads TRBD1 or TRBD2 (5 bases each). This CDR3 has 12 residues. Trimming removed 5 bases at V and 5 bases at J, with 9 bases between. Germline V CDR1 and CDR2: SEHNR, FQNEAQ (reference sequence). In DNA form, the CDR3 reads TGTGCCAGCAGCGGGGGAGTGGAGACCCAGTACTTC. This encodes CASSGGVETQYF.

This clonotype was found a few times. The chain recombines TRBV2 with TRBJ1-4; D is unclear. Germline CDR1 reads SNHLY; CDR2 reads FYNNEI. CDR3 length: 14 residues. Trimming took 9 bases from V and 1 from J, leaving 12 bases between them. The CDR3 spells CASPQRRTNEKLFF. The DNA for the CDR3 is TGTGCCAGTCCCCAAAGGCGAACTAATGAAAAACTGTTTTTT.

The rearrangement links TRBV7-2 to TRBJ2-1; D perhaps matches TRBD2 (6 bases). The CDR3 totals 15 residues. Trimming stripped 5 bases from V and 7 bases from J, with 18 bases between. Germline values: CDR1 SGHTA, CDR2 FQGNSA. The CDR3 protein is CASSRYANRGNEQFF. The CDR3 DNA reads TGTGCCAGCAGCCGATACGCGAACCGGGGGAATGAGCAGTTCTTC.

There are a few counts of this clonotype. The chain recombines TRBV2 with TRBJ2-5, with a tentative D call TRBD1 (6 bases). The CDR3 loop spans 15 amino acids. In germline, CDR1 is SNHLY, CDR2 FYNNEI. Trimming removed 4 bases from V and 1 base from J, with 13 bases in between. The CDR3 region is CASSGGLDPQETQYF. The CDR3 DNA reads TGTGCCAGCAGTGGGGGGCTAGACCCCCAAGAGACCCAGTACTTC.

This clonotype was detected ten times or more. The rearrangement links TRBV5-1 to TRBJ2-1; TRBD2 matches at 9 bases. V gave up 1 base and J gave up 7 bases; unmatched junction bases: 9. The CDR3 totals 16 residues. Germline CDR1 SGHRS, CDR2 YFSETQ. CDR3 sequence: CASSLSLSGSVNEQFF. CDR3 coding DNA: TGCGCCAGCAGCTTGTCCCTTAGCGGGAGCGTGAATGAGCAGTTCTTC.

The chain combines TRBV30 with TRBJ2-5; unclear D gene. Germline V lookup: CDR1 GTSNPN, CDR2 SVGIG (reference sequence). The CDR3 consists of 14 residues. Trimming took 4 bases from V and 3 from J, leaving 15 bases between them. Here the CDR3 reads CAWNPGRYEETQYF. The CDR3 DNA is TGTGCCTGGAATCCTGGCCGTTACGAAGAGACCCAGTACTTC.

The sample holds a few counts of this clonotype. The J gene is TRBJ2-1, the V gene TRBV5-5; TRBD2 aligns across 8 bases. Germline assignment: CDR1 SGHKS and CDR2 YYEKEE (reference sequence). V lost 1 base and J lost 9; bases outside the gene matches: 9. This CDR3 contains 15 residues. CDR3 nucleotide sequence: TGTGCCAGCAGCTTGCAACCGGGGGGGCGGACTGAGCAGTTCTTC. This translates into CASSLQPGGRTEQFF.

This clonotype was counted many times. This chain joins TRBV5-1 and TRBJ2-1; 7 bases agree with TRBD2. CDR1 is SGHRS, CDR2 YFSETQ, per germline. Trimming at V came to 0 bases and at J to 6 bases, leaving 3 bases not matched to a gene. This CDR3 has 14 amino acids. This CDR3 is CASSLDGGGNEQFF. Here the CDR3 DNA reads TGCGCCAGCAGCTTGGATGGGGGGGGCAATGAGCAGTTCTTC.

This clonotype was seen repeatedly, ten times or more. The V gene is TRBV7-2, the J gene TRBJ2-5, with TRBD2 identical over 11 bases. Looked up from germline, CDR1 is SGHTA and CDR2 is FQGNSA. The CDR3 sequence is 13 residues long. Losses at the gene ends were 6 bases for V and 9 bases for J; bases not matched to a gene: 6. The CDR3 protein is CASSPLAGGPQYF. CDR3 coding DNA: TGTGCCAGCAGTCCTTTAGCGGGAGGGCCCCAGTACTTC.

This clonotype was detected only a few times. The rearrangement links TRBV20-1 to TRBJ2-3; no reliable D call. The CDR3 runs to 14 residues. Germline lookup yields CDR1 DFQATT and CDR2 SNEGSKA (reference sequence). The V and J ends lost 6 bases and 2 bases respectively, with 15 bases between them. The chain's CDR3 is CSATTTIFTDTQYF. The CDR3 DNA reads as TGCAGTGCCACCACCACCATTTTCACAGATACGCAGTATTTT.

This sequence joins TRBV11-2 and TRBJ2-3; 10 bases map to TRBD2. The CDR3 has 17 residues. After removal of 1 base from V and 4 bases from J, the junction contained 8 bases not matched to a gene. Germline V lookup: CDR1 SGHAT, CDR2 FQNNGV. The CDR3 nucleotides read TGTGCCAGCAGCTTAGCAGGGCTAGCGGGAGAAGCAGATACGCAGTATTTT. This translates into CASSLAGLAGEADTQYF.

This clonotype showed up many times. This CDR3 is CASSLDRLDTQYF. For the CDR3, the DNA is TGTGCCAGCAGCCTTGACAGGTTAGATACGCAGTATTTT. The rearrangement uses TRBV11-2 and TRBJ2-3, with TRBD1 as a possible D gene (6 bases). The CDR3 is made up of 13 amino acids. With 5 bases removed from V and 5 bases from J, the gap between germline ends came to 11 bases. Germline V gene data show CDR1 as SGHAT and CDR2 as FQNNGV.

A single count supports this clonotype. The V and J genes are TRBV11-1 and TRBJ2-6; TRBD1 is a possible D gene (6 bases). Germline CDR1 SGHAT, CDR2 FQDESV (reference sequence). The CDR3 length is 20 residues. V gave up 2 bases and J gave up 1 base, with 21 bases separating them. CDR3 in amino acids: CASSLYPHGAGASGANVLTF. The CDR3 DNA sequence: TGTGCCAGCAGCTTATACCCCCACGGGGCAGGGGCATCTGGGGCCAACGTCCTGACTTTC.

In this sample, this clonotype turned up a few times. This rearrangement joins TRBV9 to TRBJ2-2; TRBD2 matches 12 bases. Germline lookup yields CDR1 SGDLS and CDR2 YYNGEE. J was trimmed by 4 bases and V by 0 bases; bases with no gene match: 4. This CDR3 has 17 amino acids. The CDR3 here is CASSVERLAGVTGELFF. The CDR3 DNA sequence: TGTGCCAGCAGCGTAGAAAGACTAGCGGGAGTCACCGGGGAGCTGTTTTTT.

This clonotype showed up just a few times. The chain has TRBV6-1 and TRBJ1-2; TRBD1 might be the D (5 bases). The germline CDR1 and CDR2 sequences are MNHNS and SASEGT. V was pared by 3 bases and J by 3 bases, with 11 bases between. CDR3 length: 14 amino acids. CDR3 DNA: TGTGCCAGCAGTGAGCTGGGACGGTACTATGGCTACACCTTC. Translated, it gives CASSELGRYYGYTF.

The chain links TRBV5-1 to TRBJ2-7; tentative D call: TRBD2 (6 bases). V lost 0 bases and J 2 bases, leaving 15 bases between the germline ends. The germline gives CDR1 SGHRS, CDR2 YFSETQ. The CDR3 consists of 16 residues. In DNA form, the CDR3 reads TGCGCCAGCAGCTTGGGAATCAATCCGGGGGCCTACGAGCAGTACTTC. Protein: CASSLGINPGAYEQYF.

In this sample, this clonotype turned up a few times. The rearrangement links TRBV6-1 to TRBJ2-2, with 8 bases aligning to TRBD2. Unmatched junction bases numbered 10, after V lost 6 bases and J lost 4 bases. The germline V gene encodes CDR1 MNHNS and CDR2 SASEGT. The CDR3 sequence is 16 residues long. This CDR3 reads CASSFRGGPFTGELFF. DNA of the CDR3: TGTGCCAGCAGCTTTCGGGGGGGCCCGTTCACCGGGGAGCTGTTTTTT.